One sample yielded the 23 T cell receptor beta chains listed below, sequenced in a study of CD8+CD57+ T cells in acquired aplastic anemia. TCR beta VDJ and CDR3 profiles were obtained from a genomic DNA template. TCRdb itself ran the reads through MiXCR, one entry per CDR3 protein. The data hold 350,000 to 450,000 distinct CDR3 sequences, with approximately 70% observed a single time. The sequenced sample was sorted CD4+, CD8+, or CD8+CD57+ T cells (not recorded which) from PBMCs. All receptors derive from a human donor in good health, serving as a control.

The chain uses TRBV20-1 and TRBJ2-3, with 15 bases that match TRBD2. CDR1 is DFQATT and CDR2 is SNEGSKA in the germline V gene (reference sequence). This CDR3 has 17 residues. After removal of 5 bases from V and 1 base from J, the junction contained 7 bases not matched to a gene. As DNA, the CDR3 is TGCAGTGCTTCCCGGACTAGCGGGGGGGGACGCACAGATACGCAGTATTTT. This codes for CSASRTSGGGRTDTQYF.

This clonotype came up many times. CDR3 in DNA: TGTGCCAGCGGACTGAAAAGCACAGATACGCAGTATTTT. Translated, it gives CASGLKSTDTQYF. V is TRBV19 and J is TRBJ2-3, with D possibly matching TRBD2 (5 bases). From germline, CDR1 is LNHDA and CDR2 SQIVND (reference sequence). The CDR3 length is 13 residues. The V end lost 9 bases, the J end lost 0 bases, and 10 bases lay between the germline ends.

The rearrangement links TRBV12-3 or TRBV12-4 to TRBJ1-6; unclear D gene. The CDR3 is 14 residues long. Trimming stripped 5 bases from V and 11 bases from J, with 16 bases between. The CDR3 DNA reads as TGTGCCAGCAGTCCGGCCCAGGACGGGCCACCCCTCCACTTT. It is translated as CASSPAQDGPPLHF.

This chain connects TRBV20-1 to TRBJ1-2; possibly TRBD1 for D (5 bases). Germline V gene sequence: CDR1 DFQATT, CDR2 SNEGSKA (reference sequence). CDR3 length equals 14 residues. V lost 3 bases and J 6 bases, leaving 17 bases between the germline ends. The DNA of the CDR3 is TGCAGTGCTAGTGAATACACCACAGGTAATGGCTACACCTTC. It translates to CSASEYTTGNGYTF.

This clonotype came up many times. The J gene is TRBJ1-4, the V gene TRBV7-9, with a possible D match to TRBD1 (6 bases). CDR1 and CDR2 (germline): SEHNR, FQNEAQ (reference sequence). The CDR3 is 14 amino acids. V was shortened by 5 bases and J by 5 bases, with 12 bases between the two germline ends. CDR3 coding DNA: TGTGCCAGCAGCAAGGACAGTGTCAATGAAAAACTGTTTTTT. This encodes CASSKDSVNEKLFF.

The chain links TRBV12-3 or TRBV12-4 to TRBJ1-6; the D gene is possibly TRBD1 (5 bases). This CDR3 region has 14 residues. V gave up 6 bases and J gave up 8 bases, with 14 bases separating them. The CDR3 sequence is CASSLLQADSPLHF. Here the CDR3 DNA reads TGTGCCAGCAGCTTGTTACAGGCGGATTCACCCCTCCACTTT.

This clonotype has a handful of counts. The chain employs TRBV7-2 and TRBJ2-7, with a weak D call TRBD2 (7 bases). CDR1 SGHTA and CDR2 FQGNSA come from the germline V gene. Trimming stripped 3 bases from V and 5 bases from J, with 20 bases between. The length of the CDR3 is 16 residues. The CDR3 nucleotides are TGTGCCAGCAGCTTGGGGGGCTCCCCGGGGGGCCACGAGCAGTACTTC. Translation: CASSLGGSPGGHEQYF.

The chain uses TRBV2 and TRBJ2-2, with 8 bases identical to TRBD1. The germline CDR1 and CDR2 sequences are SNHLY and FYNNEI. Losses at the gene ends were 6 bases for V and 7 bases for J; bases not matched to a gene: 7. This CDR3 spans 14 amino acids. CDR3 in amino acids: CASSAGTGRGELFF. In DNA, the CDR3 is TGTGCCAGCAGCGCCGGGACAGGCCGCGGGGAGCTGTTTTTT.

As concerns this clonotype: The junction differs from germline at one of its ends, possibly a read error. V is TRBV7-4 and J is TRBJ2-5; tentatively, D is TRBD1 or TRBD2 (5 bases each). The CDR3 is 15 amino acids. The germline V gene has CDR1 SGHVT and CDR2 SQSDAQ. The CDR3 DNA follows: TGTGCCAGCAGCCCCCAGACGGGGCGGCAGGTGACCAAGTACTTC. Translation: CASSPQTGRQVTKYF.

With regard to this clonotype: The germline gene is not matched at one end of the junction; a read error may be the cause. J is TRBJ1-2 and V is TRBV7-2; a weak D match, TRBD1 (5 bases). Looked up from germline, CDR1 is SGHTA and CDR2 is FQGNSA. This CDR3 has 17 residues. CDR3 in amino acids: CASSLPAPGAWVYEQSF. CDR3 coding DNA: TGTGCCAGCAGCTTACCGGCCCCCGGGGCTTGGGTCTACGAGCAGTCCTTC.

In this sample, this clonotype turned up many times. The rearrangement links TRBV19 to TRBJ1-6; D is undetermined. The germline V and J ends were trimmed by 5 bases and 6 bases, with 17 bases remaining between them. The CDR3 runs to 16 residues. Germline V gene data show CDR1 as LNHDA and CDR2 as SQIVND (reference sequence). The CDR3 nucleotides are TGTGCCAGTAGTCTATCCTTCGGGTCGATTAATTCACCCCTCCACTTT. It yields the protein CASSLSFGSINSPLHF.

This clonotype was observed a single time. The junction and the germline gene differ at one end; a read error may be behind it. The chain employs TRBV7-2 and TRBJ2-7; D is perhaps TRBD1 or TRBD2 (6 bases each). Germline lookup yields CDR1 SGHTA and CDR2 FQGNSA. The CDR3 contains 14 residues. The CDR3 spells CASSEIRRGDSPLF. The CDR3 coding sequence is TGTGCCAGCAGCGAGATAAGAAGGGGGGATTCACCCCTCTTC.

This clonotype was detected only once. The chain joins TRBV11-2 to TRBJ1-4; 9 bases are shared with TRBD1. This CDR3 comprises 16 residues. Germline lookup yields CDR1 SGHAT and CDR2 FQNNGV. V lost 5 bases to trimming and J lost 8 bases; unmatched junction nucleotides: 12. CDR3 nucleotide sequence: TGTGCCAGCAGCGTACCCGGGACAGGGAGGACGGAAAAACTGTTTTTT. This gives the protein CASSVPGTGRTEKLFF.

Concerning this clonotype: The CDR3 does not end in the conserved phenylalanine or tryptophan, so this is likely a read error. The limits of the CDR3 on the DNA are not certain, so only TCRdb's listed CDR3 is given. The chain joins TRBV2 to TRBJ2-3; the D call in the table, TRBD2, was not verified against the DNA. CDR1 and CDR2 (germline): SNHLY, FYNNEI. The CDR3 adds up to 14 amino acids, both ends counted. The CDR3 here is CASSGVGAGSQPQH.

This chain connects TRBV10-2 to TRBJ1-2; no clear D gene. CDR1 and CDR2 from the germline V gene are WSHSY and SAAADI. The CDR3 covers 14 residues. V lost 9 bases and J lost 2, with 16 bases in between. The CDR3 nucleotides are TGCGCCAGTTCGACTAGCGGGTCGAACTATGGCTACACCTTC. It encodes CASSTSGSNYGYTF.

A word on this clonotype: A read error may produce the germline difference seen at one junction end. The CDR3 DNA reads as TGCAGTGCTAGTGGACAAGCCAACGAGAAGTACTTC. This encodes CSASGQANEKYF. The chain combines TRBV20-1 with TRBJ2-7; TRBD1 might be the D (5 bases). Germline V CDR1 and CDR2: DFQATT, SNEGSKA (reference sequence). This CDR3 has 12 amino acids.

Regarding this clonotype: Compared with germline, one end of the junction differs, possibly owing to a read error. The chain has TRBV9 and TRBJ2-7; the D call may be TRBD1 or TRBD2 (7 bases each). CDR1 and CDR2 (germline): SGDLS, YYNGEE. This CDR3 contains 13 residues. CDR3 loop: CASSARGGDTQYF. Here the CDR3 DNA reads TGTGCCAGCAGCGCCAGGGGGGGAGATACGCAGTATTTC.

V usage is TRBV25-1 and J usage is TRBJ2-7, with TRBD1 as a possible D gene (6 bases). Looked up from germline, CDR1 is MGHDK and CDR2 is SYGVNS. The CDR3 is made up of 13 amino acids. Trimming took off 8 bases at V and 4 bases at J, with 15 bases between the two ends. DNA of the CDR3: TGTGCCAGCTCAGACAGGAACGTATACGAGCAGTACTTC. Translation gives CASSDRNVYEQYF.

The gene calls are TRBV20-1 and TRBJ2-5, with a possible D match to TRBD1 (9 bases). CDR1 and CDR2 from the germline V gene are DFQATT and SNEGSKA (reference sequence). V lost 0 bases and J 13 bases, leaving 30 bases between the germline ends. This CDR3 is built from 17 residues. CDR3 sequence: CSARDLGQGHTGGVLYF. The CDR3 DNA reads as TGCAGTGCTAGAGATCTTGGACAGGGGCACACCGGGGGGGTTTTGTACTTC.

Remarks on this clonotype: The germline gene is not matched at one end of the junction; a read error may be the cause. V gene TRBV24-1 combines with J gene TRBJ2-5; D unclear. There are 11 residues in the CDR3. Germline V gene sequence: CDR1 KGHDR, CDR2 SFDVKD. The CDR3: CANSEGYEQYF. CDR3 nucleotides: TGTGCCAACAGTGAAGGTTATGAGCAGTACTTC.

The chain uses TRBV6-2 or TRBV6-3 and TRBJ1-2; a weak D match, TRBD1 (5 bases). V gave up 11 bases and J gave up 6 bases, with 13 bases separating them. CDR1 is MNHEY and CDR2 is SVGEGT in the germline V gene. CDR3 length: 11 residues. CDR3 loop: CAVSQGDGYTF. DNA for the CDR3: TGTGCCGTGAGTCAGGGCGATGGCTACACCTTC.

The V call is TRBV2, the J call TRBJ1-2; 8 bases align to TRBD1. Looked up from germline, CDR1 is SNHLY and CDR2 is FYNNEI. Losses at the gene ends were 3 bases for V and 4 bases for J; bases not matched to a gene: 4. The CDR3 length is 14 residues. Here the CDR3 reads CASSEQGATYGYTF. The CDR3 nucleotides read TGTGCCAGCAGTGAGCAGGGGGCCACCTATGGCTACACCTTC.

Remarks on this clonotype: A junction end diverges from the germline sequence, so it may reflect a read error. V gene TRBV7-2 combines with J gene TRBJ2-7; possible D gene TRBD1, 7 bases. Germline CDR1 and CDR2: SGHTA and FQGNSA. The CDR3 loop spans 14 amino acids. The CDR3 is CASTQGGTAYELYF. CDR3 in DNA: TGTGCCAGCACACAAGGCGGGACAGCCTACGAGCTGTACTTC. The whole variable domain, remainder taken from reference TRBV7-2 and TRBJ2-7, is GAGVSQSPSNKVTEKGKDVELRCDPISGHTALYWYRQSLGQGLEFLIYFQGNSAPDKSGLPSDRFSAERTGGSVSTLTIQRTQQEDSAVYLCASTQGGTAYELYFGPGTRLTVT.